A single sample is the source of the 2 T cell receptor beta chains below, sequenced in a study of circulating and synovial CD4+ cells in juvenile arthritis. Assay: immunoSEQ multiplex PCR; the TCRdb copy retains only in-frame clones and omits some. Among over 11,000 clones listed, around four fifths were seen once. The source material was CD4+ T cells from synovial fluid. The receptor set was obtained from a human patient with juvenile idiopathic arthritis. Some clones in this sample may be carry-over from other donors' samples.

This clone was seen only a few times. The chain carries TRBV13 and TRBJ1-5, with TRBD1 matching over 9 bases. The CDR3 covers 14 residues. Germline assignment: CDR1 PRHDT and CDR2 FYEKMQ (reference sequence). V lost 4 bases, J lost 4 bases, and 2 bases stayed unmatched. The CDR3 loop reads CASSSGTGNQPQHF. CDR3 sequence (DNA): TGTGCCAGCAGCTCCGGGACAGGGAATCAGCCCCAGCATTTT.

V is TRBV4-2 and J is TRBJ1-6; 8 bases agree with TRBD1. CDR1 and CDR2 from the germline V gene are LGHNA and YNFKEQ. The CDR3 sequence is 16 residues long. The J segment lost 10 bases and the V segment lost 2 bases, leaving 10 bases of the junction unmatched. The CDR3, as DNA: TGTGCCAGCAGCCAACCTGCCGGACAGGGCCCGTCACCCCTCCACTTT. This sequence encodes CASSQPAGQGPSPLHF.